What follows describes a single T cell receptor (beta chain). Trimming cost V 0 bases and J 3 bases; bases outside gene matches: 3. This CDR3 region has 15 residues. Germline lookup yields CDR1 MNHEY and CDR2 SVGAGI. Those who donated were healthy bone marrow donors. The sample originates from a study of cytomegalovirus exposure and HLA in healthy donors. Primers: 60 Vbeta forward and 13 Jbeta reverse. Clones were sequenced by immunoSEQ multiplex PCR, and TCRdb holds only the in-frame ones, with some missing. Among 100,000 to 120,000 clones listed, 76% were seen once. V and J are TRBV6-5 and TRBJ2-7, with 9 bases that match TRBD2. This TCR was sampled from a man aged 40-55 years in good health and CMV-seropositive. The sequenced material came from PBMCs. CDR3 in amino acids: CASSYSAGGIYEQYF. The CDR3 DNA is TGTGCCAGCAGTTACTCAGCGGGGGGAATCTACGAGCAGTACTTC.